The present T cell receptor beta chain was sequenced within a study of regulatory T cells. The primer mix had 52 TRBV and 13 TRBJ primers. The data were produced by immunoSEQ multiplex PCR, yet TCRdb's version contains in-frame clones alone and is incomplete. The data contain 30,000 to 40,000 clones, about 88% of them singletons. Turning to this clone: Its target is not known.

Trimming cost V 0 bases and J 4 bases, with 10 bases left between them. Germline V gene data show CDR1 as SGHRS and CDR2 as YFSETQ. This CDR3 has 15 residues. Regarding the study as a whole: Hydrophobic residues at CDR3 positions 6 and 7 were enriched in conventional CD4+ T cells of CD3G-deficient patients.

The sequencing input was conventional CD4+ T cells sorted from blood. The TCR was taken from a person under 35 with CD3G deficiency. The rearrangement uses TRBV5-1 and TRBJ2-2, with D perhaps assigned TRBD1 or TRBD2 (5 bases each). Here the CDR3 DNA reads TGCGCCAGCAGCTTGGCCTGGGGGTCCACCGGGGAGCTGTTTTTT. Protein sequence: CASSLAWGSTGELFF.